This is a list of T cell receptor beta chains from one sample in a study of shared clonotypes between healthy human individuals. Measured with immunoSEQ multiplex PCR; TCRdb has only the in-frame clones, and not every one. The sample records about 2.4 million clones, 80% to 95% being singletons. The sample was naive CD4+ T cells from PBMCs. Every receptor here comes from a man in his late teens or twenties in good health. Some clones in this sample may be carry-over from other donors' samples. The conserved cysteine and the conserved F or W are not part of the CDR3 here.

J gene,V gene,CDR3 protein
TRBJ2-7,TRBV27,ASSLSLSGRALEQY
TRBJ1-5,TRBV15,ATSYTVHNQPQH
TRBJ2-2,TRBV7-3,ASSLTGASDFTGELF
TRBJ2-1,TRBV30,AWSASYNEQF
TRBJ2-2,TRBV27,ASSRRGTGELF
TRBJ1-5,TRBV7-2,ASSPSRDGSGQPQH
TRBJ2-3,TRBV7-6,ASGIGGTSNTDTQY
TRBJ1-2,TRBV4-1,ASSQDLGRMGGYT
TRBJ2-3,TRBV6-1,ASSPSGSTDTQY
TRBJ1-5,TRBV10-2,ASRAPGQGFQPQH
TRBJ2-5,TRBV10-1,ASSDLGPLEAGETQY
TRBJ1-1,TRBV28,ASSIILAGAEAF